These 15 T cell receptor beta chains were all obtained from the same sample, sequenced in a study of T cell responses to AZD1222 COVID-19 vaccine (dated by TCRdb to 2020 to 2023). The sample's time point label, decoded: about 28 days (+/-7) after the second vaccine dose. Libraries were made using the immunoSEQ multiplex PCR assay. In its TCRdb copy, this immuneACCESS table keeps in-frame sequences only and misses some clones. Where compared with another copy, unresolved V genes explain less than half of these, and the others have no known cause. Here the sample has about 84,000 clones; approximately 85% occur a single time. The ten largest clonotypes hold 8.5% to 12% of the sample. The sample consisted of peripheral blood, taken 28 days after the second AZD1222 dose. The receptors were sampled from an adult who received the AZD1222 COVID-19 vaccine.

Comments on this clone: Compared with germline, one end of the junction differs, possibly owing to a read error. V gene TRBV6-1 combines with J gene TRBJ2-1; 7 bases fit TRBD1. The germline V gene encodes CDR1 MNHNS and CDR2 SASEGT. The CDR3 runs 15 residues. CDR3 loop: CASSQAGTVDNEQFF. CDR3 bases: TGTGCCAGCAGTCAAGCCGGGACAGTCGACAATGAGCAGTTCTTC.

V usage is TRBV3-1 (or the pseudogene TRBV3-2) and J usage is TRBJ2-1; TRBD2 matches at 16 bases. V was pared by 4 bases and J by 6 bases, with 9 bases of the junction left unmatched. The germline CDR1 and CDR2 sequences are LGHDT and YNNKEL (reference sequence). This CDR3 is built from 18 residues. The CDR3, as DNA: TGTGCCAGCAGCCTCCTACCGGGACTAGCGGGGGGGACCAATGAGCAGTTCTTC. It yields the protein CASSLLPGLAGGTNEQFF.

The DNA of the CDR3 is TGTGCCAGCAGCTTAGATCATGCAGCATATGGCTACACCTTC. Translating gives CASSLDHAAYGYTF. The chain is built from TRBV11-2 and TRBJ1-2; no reliable D call. The V and J ends lost 0 bases and 5 bases respectively, with 10 bases between them. The CDR3 length is 14 residues. Germline CDR1 reads SGHAT; CDR2 reads FQNNGV.

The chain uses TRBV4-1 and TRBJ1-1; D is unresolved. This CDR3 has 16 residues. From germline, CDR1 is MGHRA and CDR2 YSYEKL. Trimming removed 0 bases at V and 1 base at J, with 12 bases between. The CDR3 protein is CASSQEGRAPNTEAFF. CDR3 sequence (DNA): TGCGCCAGCAGCCAAGAGGGTAGGGCTCCGAACACTGAAGCTTTCTTT.

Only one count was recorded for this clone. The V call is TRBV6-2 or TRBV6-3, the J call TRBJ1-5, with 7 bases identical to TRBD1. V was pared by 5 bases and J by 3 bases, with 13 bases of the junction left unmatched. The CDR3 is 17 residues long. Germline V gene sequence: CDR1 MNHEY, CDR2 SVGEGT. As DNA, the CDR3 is TGTGCCAGCAGTACCCGCTTTGGACAGGCTGACAATCAGCCCCAGCATTTT. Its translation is CASSTRFGQADNQPQHF.

The CDR3 bases are TGCGCCAGCAGGGTCAGTGCAACTAATGAAAAACTGTTTTTT. This translates into CASRVSATNEKLFF. The V gene is TRBV5-1, the J gene TRBJ1-4, with D unclear. Germline V gene sequence: CDR1 SGHRS, CDR2 YFSETQ. This CDR3 comprises 14 residues. With 5 bases removed from V and 0 bases from J, the gap between germline ends came to 8 bases.

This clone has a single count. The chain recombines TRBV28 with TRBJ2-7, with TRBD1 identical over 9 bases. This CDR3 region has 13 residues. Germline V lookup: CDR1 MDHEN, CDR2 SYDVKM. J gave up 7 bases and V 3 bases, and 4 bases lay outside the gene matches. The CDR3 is CASSFTTGGEQYF. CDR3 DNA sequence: TGTGCCAGCAGTTTCACGACAGGGGGAGAGCAGTACTTC.

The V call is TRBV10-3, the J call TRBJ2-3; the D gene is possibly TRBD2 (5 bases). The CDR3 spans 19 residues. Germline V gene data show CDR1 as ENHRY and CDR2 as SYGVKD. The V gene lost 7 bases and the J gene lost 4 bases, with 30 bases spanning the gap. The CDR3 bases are TGTGCCATCACGAAGGACGACGCCGGTTTCGGGATTGGCGCAGATACGCAGTATTTT. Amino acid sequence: CAITKDDAGFGIGADTQYF.

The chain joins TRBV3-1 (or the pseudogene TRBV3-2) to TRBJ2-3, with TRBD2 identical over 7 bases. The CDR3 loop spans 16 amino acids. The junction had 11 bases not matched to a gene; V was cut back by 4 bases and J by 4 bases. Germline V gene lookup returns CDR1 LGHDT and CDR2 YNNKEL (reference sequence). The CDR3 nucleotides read TGTGCCAGCAGCCCCCTCCAGCGGGGCGGCGCAGATACGCAGTATTTT. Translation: CASSPLQRGGADTQYF.

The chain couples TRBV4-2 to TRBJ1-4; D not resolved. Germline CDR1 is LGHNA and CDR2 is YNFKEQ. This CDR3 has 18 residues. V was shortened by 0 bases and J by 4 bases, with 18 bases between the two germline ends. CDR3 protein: CASSQERLAPGSNEKLFF. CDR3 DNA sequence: TGTGCCAGCAGCCAAGAAAGACTAGCTCCGGGAAGTAATGAAAAACTGTTTTTT.

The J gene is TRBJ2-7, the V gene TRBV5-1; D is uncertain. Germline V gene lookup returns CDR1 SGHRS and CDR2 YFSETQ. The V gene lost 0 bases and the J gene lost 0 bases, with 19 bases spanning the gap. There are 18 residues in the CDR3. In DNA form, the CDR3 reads TGCGCCAGCAGCTTGGGGGGATCCTGGACCGGAGTCTCCTACGAGCAGTACTTC. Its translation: CASSLGGSWTGVSYEQYF.

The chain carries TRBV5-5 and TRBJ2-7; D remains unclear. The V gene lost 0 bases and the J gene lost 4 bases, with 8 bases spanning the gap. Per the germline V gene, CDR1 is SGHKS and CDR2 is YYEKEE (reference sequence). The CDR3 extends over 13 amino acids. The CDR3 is CASSLGFGYEQYF. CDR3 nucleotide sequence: TGTGCCAGCAGCTTGGGTTTCGGATACGAGCAGTACTTC.

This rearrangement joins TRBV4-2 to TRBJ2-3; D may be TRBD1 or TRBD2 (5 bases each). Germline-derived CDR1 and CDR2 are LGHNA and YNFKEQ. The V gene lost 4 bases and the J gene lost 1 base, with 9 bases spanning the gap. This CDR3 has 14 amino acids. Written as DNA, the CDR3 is TGTGCCAGCAGCCTTGGGGGAGGCACAGATACGCAGTATTTT. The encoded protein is CASSLGGGTDTQYF.

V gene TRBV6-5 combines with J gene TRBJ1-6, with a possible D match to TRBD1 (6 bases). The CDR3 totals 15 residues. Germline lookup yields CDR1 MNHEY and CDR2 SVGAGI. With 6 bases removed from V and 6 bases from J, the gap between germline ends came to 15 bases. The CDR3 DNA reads TGTGCCAGCAGGCAAGTCGGACAGCTTAATTCACCCCTCCACTTT. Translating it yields CASRQVGQLNSPLHF.

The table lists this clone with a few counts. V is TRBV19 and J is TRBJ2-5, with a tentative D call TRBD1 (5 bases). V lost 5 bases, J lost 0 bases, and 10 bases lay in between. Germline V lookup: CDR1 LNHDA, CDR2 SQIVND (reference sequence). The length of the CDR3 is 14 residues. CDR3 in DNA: TGTGCCAGTAGTTTCGCAGGGTACCAAGAGACCCAGTACTTC. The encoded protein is CASSFAGYQETQYF.